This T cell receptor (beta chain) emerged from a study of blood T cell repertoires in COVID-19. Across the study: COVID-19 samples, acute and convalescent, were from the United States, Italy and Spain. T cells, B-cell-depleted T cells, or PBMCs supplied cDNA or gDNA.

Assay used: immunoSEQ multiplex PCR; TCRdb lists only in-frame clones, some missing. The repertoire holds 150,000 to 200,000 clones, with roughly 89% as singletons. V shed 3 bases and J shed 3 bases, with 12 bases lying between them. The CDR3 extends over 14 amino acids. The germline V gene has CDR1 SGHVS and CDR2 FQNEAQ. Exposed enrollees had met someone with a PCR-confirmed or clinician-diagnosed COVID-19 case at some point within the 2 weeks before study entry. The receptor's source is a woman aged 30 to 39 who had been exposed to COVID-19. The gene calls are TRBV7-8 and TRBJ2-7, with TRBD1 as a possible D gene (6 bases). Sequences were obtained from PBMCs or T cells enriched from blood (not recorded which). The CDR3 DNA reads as TGTGCCAGCAGCTTCACTGGGGGCAGCTACGAGCAGTACTTC. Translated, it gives CASSFTGGSYEQYF.